These 24 T cell receptor beta chains share one sample of origin, sequenced in a study of T cell responses to AZD1222 COVID-19 vaccine. The repertoire was sequenced with immunoSEQ multiplex PCR; TCRdb's copy has only in-frame clones and lacks some. The sample records around 200,000 clones, around 88% being singletons. Specimen: peripheral blood, collected on day 0 of AZD1222 vaccination. The receptor source for this set is an adult in good health.

The chain is built from TRBV6-1 and TRBJ2-3; either TRBD1 or TRBD2 may fit D (6 bases each). CDR1 is MNHNS, CDR2 SASEGT, per germline. This CDR3 is 14 amino acids long. V gave up 3 bases and J gave up 2 bases, with 9 bases separating them. The CDR3 sequence is CASSEGGHTDTQYF. The CDR3 DNA follows: TGTGCCAGCAGTGAGGGGGGCCACACAGATACGCAGTATTTT.

The chain is built from TRBV5-5 and TRBJ2-2, with TRBD1 matching 11 bases. J was trimmed by 2 bases and V by 3 bases; bases with no gene match: 0. Germline CDR1 reads SGHKS; CDR2 reads YYEKEE (reference sequence). CDR3 length equals 15 residues. CDR3 region: CASSWTGGNTGELFF. CDR3 nucleotides: TGTGCCAGCAGCTGGACAGGGGGCAACACCGGGGAGCTGTTTTTT. Full variable domain (outside the CDR3, taken from reference TRBV5-5 and TRBJ2-2): DAGVTQSPTHLIKTRGQQVTLRCSPISGHKSVSWYQQVLGQGPQFIFQYYEKEERGRGNFPDRFSARQFPNYSSELNVNALLLGDSALYLCASSWTGGNTGELFFGEGSRLTVL.

The chain employs TRBV10-1 and TRBJ2-1; weak D call: TRBD2 (5 bases). In germline, CDR1 is WNHNN, CDR2 SYGVQD (reference sequence). The CDR3 spans 13 residues. V was shortened by 4 bases and J by 10 bases, with 14 bases between the two germline ends. In DNA, the CDR3 is TGCGCCAGCAGTGCATCTCCACGGGGAGAGCAGTTCTTC. Its protein is CASSASPRGEQFF.

V gene TRBV6-1 combines with J gene TRBJ1-2; D might be TRBD1 (6 bases). The germline gives CDR1 MNHNS, CDR2 SASEGT. V was shortened by 2 bases and J by 4 bases, with 11 bases between the two germline ends. The CDR3 totals 14 residues. The CDR3 region is CASSERGAGYGYTF. CDR3 DNA sequence: TGTGCCAGCAGTGAACGGGGGGCTGGCTATGGCTACACCTTC.

The V and J genes are TRBV6-2 or TRBV6-3 and TRBJ1-2, with a tentative D call TRBD1 (5 bases). Trimming removed 2 bases at V and 2 bases at J, with 12 bases between. Germline lookup yields CDR1 MNHEY and CDR2 SVGEGT. CDR3 size: 15 residues. CDR3 in amino acids: CASSYPGTVNYGYTF. CDR3 coding DNA: TGTGCCAGCAGTTACCCCGGGACGGTAAACTATGGCTACACCTTC.

CDR3: CASSGGLTNEKLFF. CDR3 sequence (DNA): TGCGCCAGCAGTGGGGGACTGACTAATGAAAAACTGTTTTTT. The chain couples TRBV10-1 to TRBJ1-4; D possibly corresponds to TRBD1 (5 bases). CDR3 length: 14 residues. Germline loops: CDR1 WNHNN, CDR2 SYGVQD (reference sequence). Trimming took 4 bases from V and 2 from J, leaving 8 bases between them.

The rearrangement joins TRBV2 to TRBJ2-2, with D maybe TRBD1 (5 bases). The CDR3 is made up of 15 amino acids. CDR1 is SNHLY and CDR2 is FYNNEI in the germline V gene. V was pared by 9 bases and J by 1 base, with 15 bases between. The CDR3: CASSQARGNTGELFF. The DNA of the CDR3 is TGTGCCAGTTCTCAGGCTAGGGGGAACACCGGGGAGCTGTTTTTT.

This clone has only a few counts. V is TRBV27 and J is TRBJ2-1, with D perhaps matching TRBD1 or TRBD2 (5 bases each). CDR1 MNHEY and CDR2 SMNVEV come from the germline V gene (reference sequence). CDR3 length: 15 residues. Trimming took 3 bases from V and 3 from J, leaving 12 bases between them. The CDR3 DNA is TGTGCCAGCAGTTTCGGACACGGAGGCTACAATGAGCAGTTCTTC. Translating gives CASSFGHGGYNEQFF.

The V and J genes are TRBV7-3 and TRBJ1-2, with TRBD1 as a possible D gene (5 bases). This CDR3 has 14 amino acids. The germline V and J ends were trimmed by 5 bases and 3 bases, with 13 bases remaining between them. The germline gives CDR1 SGHTA, CDR2 FQGTGA. CDR3 nucleotides: TGTGCCAGCAGCCTCTCCGGAGGGGACTATGGCTACACCTTC. This encodes CASSLSGGDYGYTF.

For the CDR3, the DNA is TGTGCCAGCCGGGACAGGGGGCATAGCAATCAGCCCCAGCATTTT. This encodes CASRDRGHSNQPQHF. The J gene is TRBJ1-5, the V gene TRBV2; 12 bases align to TRBD1. This CDR3 spans 15 amino acids. CDR1 is SNHLY, CDR2 FYNNEI, per germline. The ends lost 8 bases at V and 0 bases at J; junction bases unmatched: 2.

The chain joins TRBV19 to TRBJ2-5; D is unresolved. The CDR3 spans 11 residues. Germline CDR1 is LNHDA and CDR2 is SQIVND (reference sequence). The V gene lost 5 bases and the J gene lost 3 bases, with 4 bases spanning the gap. The CDR3 DNA sequence: TGTGCCAGTAGTTTAAAAGAGACCCAGTACTTC. Encoded protein: CASSLKETQYF.

This CDR3 reads CATSRDQLDTIYF. In DNA, the CDR3 is TGTGCCACCAGCAGAGATCAGCTAGACACCATATATTTT. The rearrangement uses TRBV15 and TRBJ1-3; D unclear. Trimming took off 0 bases at V and 8 bases at J, with 8 bases between the two ends. Germline assignment: CDR1 LNHNV and CDR2 YYDKDF (reference sequence). This CDR3 has 13 residues.

This chain uses TRBV18 with TRBJ2-5; the D is unclear. Deletions cut 1 base from V and 1 base from J, with 1 base between. CDR1 KGHSH and CDR2 LQKENI come from the germline V gene. CDR3 size: 12 residues. The CDR3 sequence is CASSPRQETQYF. CDR3 nucleotide sequence: TGTGCCAGCTCACCACGCCAAGAGACCCAGTACTTC.

The chain recombines TRBV30 with TRBJ1-3; no firm D call. V lost 2 bases to trimming and J lost 0 bases, with 8 bases between them. Germline CDR1 reads GTSNPN; CDR2 reads SVGIG (reference sequence). This CDR3 is built from 14 residues. The chain's CDR3 is CAWSNGNSGNTIYF. DNA of the CDR3: TGTGCCTGGAGTAACGGAAACTCTGGAAACACCATATATTTT.

The rearrangement joins TRBV6-2 or TRBV6-3 to TRBJ2-7; tentative D call: TRBD1 (6 bases). V was trimmed by 4 bases and J by 0 bases, leaving 13 bases between them. The germline V gene has CDR1 MNHEY and CDR2 SVGEGT. The CDR3 contains 15 residues. The CDR3 nucleotides read TGTGCCAGCAGTTCCCCCGGCAGGGGCTCCTACGAGCAGTACTTC. Translated: CASSSPGRGSYEQYF.

The J gene is TRBJ2-1, the V gene TRBV5-4; D is unclear. V lost 1 base and J lost 5, with 13 bases in between. This CDR3 region has 15 residues. Germline V gene lookup returns CDR1 SGHNT and CDR2 YYREEE (reference sequence). CDR3 residues: CASSLISADDNEQFF. The CDR3 region has the DNA TGTGCCAGCAGCTTGATTTCGGCAGACGACAATGAGCAGTTCTTC.

The chain links TRBV19 to TRBJ2-2; 7 bases match TRBD2. The V gene's germline CDR1 is LNHDA and CDR2 SQIVND (reference sequence). V dropped 9 bases and J dropped 2; count of bases not matched to a gene: 6. There are 14 residues in the CDR3. The CDR3 loop reads CASRTSPNTGELFF. The CDR3 DNA reads as TGTGCCAGCCGGACTAGTCCCAACACCGGGGAGCTGTTTTTT. The whole variable domain, remainder taken from reference TRBV19 and TRBJ2-2, is DGGITQSPKYLFRKEGQNVTLSCEQNLNHDAMYWYRQDPGQGLRLIYYSQIVNDFQKGDIAEGYSVSREKKESFPLTVTSAQKNPTAFYLCASRTSPNTGELFFGEGSRLTVL.

The V and J genes are TRBV4-1 and TRBJ2-3; no firm D call. CDR3 size: 13 residues. V dropped 2 bases and J dropped 3 bases, with 6 bases sitting between them. From germline, CDR1 is MGHRA and CDR2 YSYEKL. Written as DNA, the CDR3 is TGCGCCAGCAGCCAACTGGGAACAGATACGCAGTATTTT. This sequence encodes CASSQLGTDTQYF.

The chain is built from TRBV5-1 and TRBJ1-6, with 7 positions matching TRBD1. The junction had 3 bases not matched to a gene; V was cut back by 0 bases and J by 6 bases. This CDR3 has 15 residues. Germline lookup yields CDR1 SGHRS and CDR2 YFSETQ. For the CDR3, the DNA is TGCGCCAGCAGCTTGGGGGACAGTTTTAATTCACCCCTCCACTTT. As protein: CASSLGDSFNSPLHF.

This rearrangement joins TRBV29-1 to TRBJ2-2; 8 nucleotides line up with TRBD2. Trimming removed 6 bases from V and 1 base from J; junction bases left unmatched: 4. The CDR3 covers 14 residues. Germline CDR1 is SQVTM and CDR2 is ANQGSEA. The CDR3 region has the DNA TGCAGCGTCCCGGCGGGGGGGAACACCGGGGAGCTGTTTTTT. This sequence encodes CSVPAGGNTGELFF.

V gene TRBV19 combines with J gene TRBJ1-5; the D gene is possibly TRBD1 (5 bases). The V gene lost 9 bases and the J gene lost 7 bases, with 22 bases spanning the gap. Germline CDR1 LNHDA, CDR2 SQIVND (reference sequence). The CDR3 contains 15 residues. CDR3 nucleotide sequence: TGTGCCAGCTCCCCGGGACCTGGGGAGGGACAGCCCCAGCATTTT. Amino acids: CASSPGPGEGQPQHF.

This rearrangement joins TRBV5-1 to TRBJ2-1; TRBD2 might be the D (6 bases). The CDR3 loop spans 15 amino acids. The V and J ends lost 2 bases and 2 bases respectively, with 11 bases between them. From germline, CDR1 is SGHRS and CDR2 YFSETQ. This CDR3 reads CASSLYRGTYNEQFF. Here the CDR3 DNA reads TGCGCCAGCAGCTTATACCGGGGGACCTACAATGAGCAGTTCTTC. Looking up the rest from reference TRBV5-1 and TRBJ2-1 gives the full variable domain: KAGVTQTPRYLIKTRGQQVTLSCSPISGHRSVSWYQQTPGQGLQFLFEYFSETQRNKGNFPGRFSGRQFSNSRSEMNVSTLELGDSALYLCASSLYRGTYNEQFFGPGTRLTVL.

The V gene is TRBV6-8, the J gene TRBJ2-3; TRBD2 matches at 11 bases. The CDR3 is 15 residues long. After removal of 6 bases from V and 5 bases from J, the junction contained 7 bases not matched to a gene. The germline V gene encodes CDR1 MNHGY and CDR2 SAAAGT. The CDR3 DNA follows: TGTGCCAGCAGATTAGCGGGGGGGCTTATAGATACGCAGTATTTT. Translating gives CASRLAGGLIDTQYF.

The chain couples TRBV6-5 to TRBJ2-3, with D tentatively TRBD2 (6 bases). The CDR3 runs 15 residues. Germline V lookup: CDR1 MNHEY, CDR2 SVGAGI. Trimming pared 6 bases from V and 4 bases from J, leaving 17 bases between. This chain's CDR3 is CASSPRGGSPDTQYF. In nucleotides, the CDR3 is TGTGCCAGCAGCCCCCGTGGGGGGAGCCCAGATACGCAGTATTTT.